This T cell receptor beta chain was captured in a study of cytomegalovirus exposure and HLA in healthy donors. Study outcomes and limitations: A further, later analysis showed that HLA-associated TCR beta chains (compared with equally common others) were more clonally expanded. In a later analysis, at a false discovery rate of 0.05, 17,000 or so TCR beta sequences matched HLA alleles.

Trimming cost V 1 base and J 7 bases, with 16 bases left between them. Germline V gene sequence: CDR1 SGHDT, CDR2 YYEEEE. This CDR3 has 15 amino acids. The primer mix had 60 Vbeta and 13 Jbeta primers. Libraries were prepared by immunoSEQ multiplex PCR; TCRdb keeps only in-frame clonotypes and omits some of them. The table records approximately 210,000 clones, about three quarters of them present only once. Points on this clone: Its matching antigen is unknown.

The sequence was obtained from a woman aged 40 to 50 in good health and CMV-seronegative. Sample: PBMCs. The rearrangement uses TRBV5-6 and TRBJ2-3; D is possibly TRBD1 (7 bases). This chain's CDR3 is CASSLQGGPPNTQYF. Here the CDR3 DNA reads TGTGCCAGCAGCTTGCAGGGGGGACCTCCAAATACGCAGTATTTT.